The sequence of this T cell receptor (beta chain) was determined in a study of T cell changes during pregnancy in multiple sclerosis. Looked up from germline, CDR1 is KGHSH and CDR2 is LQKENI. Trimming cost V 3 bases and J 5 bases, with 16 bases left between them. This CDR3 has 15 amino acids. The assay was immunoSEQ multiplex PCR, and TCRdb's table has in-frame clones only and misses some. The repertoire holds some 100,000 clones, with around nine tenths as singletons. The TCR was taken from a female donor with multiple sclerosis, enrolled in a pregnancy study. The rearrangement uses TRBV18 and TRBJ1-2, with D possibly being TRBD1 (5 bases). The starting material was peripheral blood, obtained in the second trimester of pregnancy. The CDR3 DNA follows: TGTGCCAGCTCACCTTCGACCCTAAAGGGGTATGGCTACACCTTC. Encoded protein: CASSPSTLKGYGYTF.